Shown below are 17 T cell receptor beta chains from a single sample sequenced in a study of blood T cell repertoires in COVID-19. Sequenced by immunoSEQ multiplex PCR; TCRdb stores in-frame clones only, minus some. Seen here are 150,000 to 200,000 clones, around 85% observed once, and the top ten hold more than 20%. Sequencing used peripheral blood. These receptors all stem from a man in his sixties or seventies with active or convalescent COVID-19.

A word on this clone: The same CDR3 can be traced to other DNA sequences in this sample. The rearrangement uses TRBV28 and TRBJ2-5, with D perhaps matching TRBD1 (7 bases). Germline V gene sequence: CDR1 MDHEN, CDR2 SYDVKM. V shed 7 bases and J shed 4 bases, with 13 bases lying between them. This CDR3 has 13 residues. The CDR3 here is CASTEGARETQYF. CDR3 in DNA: TGTGCCAGCACGGAGGGGGCGAGAGAGACCCAGTACTTC.

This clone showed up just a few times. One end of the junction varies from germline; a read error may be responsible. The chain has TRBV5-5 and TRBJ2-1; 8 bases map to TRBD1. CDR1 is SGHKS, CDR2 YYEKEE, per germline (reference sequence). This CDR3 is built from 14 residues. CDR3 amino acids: CASSLVTLKDRVVF. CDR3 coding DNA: TGTGCCAGCAGCTTGGTAACCCTCAAGGACAGGGTAGTCTTC.

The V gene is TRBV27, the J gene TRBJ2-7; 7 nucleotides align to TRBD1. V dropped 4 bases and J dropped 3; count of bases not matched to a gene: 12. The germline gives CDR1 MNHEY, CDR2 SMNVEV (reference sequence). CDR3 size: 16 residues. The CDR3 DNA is TGTGCCAGCAGTTCCCCTCGACAGGGCCAGCGCTACGAGCAGTACTTC. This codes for CASSSPRQGQRYEQYF.

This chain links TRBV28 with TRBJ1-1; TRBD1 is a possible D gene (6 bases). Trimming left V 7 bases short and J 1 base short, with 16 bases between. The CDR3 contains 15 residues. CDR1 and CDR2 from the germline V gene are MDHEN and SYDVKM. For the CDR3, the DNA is TGTGCCAGCACCCCGACCAGGGGTTGGAACACTGAAGCTTTCTTT. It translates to CASTPTRGWNTEAFF. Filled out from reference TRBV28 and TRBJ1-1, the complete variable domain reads DVKVTQSSRYLVKRTGEKVFLECVQDMDHENMFWYRQDPGLGLRLIYFSYDVKMKEKGDIPEGYSVSREKKERFSLILESASTNQTSMYLCASTPTRGWNTEAFFGQGTRLTVV.

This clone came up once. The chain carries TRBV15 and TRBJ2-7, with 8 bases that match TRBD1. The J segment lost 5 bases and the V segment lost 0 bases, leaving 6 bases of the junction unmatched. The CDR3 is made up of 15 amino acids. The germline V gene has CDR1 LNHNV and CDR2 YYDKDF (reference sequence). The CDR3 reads CATSRDGTGGDEQYF. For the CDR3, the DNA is TGTGCCACCAGCAGAGATGGGACAGGAGGGGACGAGCAGTACTTC.

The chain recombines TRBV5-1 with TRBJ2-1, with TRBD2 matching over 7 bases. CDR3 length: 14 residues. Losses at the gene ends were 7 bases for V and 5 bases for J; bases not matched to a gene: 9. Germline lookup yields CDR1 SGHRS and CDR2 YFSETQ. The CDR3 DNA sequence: TGCGCCAGCCGGCTAGCTAGCGGTGACAATGAGCAGTTCTTC. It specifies CASRLASGDNEQFF.

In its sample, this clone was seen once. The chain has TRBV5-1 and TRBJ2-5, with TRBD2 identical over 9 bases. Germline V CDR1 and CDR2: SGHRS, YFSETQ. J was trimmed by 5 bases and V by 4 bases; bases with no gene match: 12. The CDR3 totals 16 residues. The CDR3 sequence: CASSPGAGGESETQYF. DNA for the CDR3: TGCGCCAGCAGCCCCGGGGCGGGGGGGGAAAGCGAGACCCAGTACTTC.

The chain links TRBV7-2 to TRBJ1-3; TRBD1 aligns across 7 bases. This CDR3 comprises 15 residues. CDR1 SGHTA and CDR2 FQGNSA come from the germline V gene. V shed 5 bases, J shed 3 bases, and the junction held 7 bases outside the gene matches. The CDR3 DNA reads TGTGCCAGCAGCGCACAGGGGACCAGTGGAAACACCATATATTTT. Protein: CASSAQGTSGNTIYF.

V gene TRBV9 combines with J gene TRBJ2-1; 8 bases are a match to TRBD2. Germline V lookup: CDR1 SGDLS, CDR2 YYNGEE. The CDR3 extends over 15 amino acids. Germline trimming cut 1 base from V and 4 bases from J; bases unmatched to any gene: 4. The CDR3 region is CASSVSTSGYNEQFF. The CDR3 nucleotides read TGTGCCAGCAGCGTATCAACTAGCGGATACAATGAGCAGTTCTTC.

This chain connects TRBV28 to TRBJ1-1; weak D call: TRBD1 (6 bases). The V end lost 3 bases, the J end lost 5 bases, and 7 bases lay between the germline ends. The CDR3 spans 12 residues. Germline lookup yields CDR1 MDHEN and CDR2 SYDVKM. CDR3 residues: CASSFQGTEAFF. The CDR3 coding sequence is TGTGCCAGCAGTTTTCAGGGGACTGAAGCTTTCTTT.

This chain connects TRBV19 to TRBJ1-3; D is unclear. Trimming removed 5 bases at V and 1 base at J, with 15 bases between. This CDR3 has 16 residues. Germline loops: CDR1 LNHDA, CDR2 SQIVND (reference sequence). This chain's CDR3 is CASSEALPWSGNTIYF. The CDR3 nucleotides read TGTGCCAGTAGTGAGGCCCTCCCGTGGTCTGGAAACACCATATATTTT.

The CDR3 is CASSLGGFSGNTIYF. For the CDR3, the DNA is TGTGCCAGCAGCCTGGGCGGATTCTCTGGAAACACCATATATTTT. The chain employs TRBV5-5 and TRBJ1-3; no reliable D call. Germline values: CDR1 SGHKS, CDR2 YYEKEE (reference sequence). V was trimmed by 4 bases and J by 0 bases, leaving 11 bases between them. This CDR3 spans 15 amino acids.

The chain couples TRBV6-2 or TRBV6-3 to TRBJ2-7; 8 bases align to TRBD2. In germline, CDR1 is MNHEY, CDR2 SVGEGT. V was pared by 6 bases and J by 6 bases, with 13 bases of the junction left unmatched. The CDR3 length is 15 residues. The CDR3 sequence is CASSRDSGITSEQYF. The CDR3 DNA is TGTGCCAGCAGCCGGGATAGCGGGATCACTTCCGAGCAGTACTTC.

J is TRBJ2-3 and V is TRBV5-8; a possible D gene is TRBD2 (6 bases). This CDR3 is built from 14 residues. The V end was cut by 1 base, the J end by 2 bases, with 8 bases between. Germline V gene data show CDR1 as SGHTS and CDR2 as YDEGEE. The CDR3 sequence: CASSLWGDTDTQYF. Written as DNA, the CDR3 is TGTGCCAGCAGCTTGTGGGGGGACACAGATACGCAGTATTTT.

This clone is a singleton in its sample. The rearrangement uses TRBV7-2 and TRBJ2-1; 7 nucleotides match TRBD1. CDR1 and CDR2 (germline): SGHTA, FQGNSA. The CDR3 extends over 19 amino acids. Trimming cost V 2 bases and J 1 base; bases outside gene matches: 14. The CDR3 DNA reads TGTGCCAGCAGCTTACGGGGCCCGACAGGGTCGTATTCCTACAATGAGCAGTTCTTC. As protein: CASSLRGPTGSYSYNEQFF.

The CDR3 sequence: CASSSGGLSGNTIYF. In DNA, the CDR3 is TGTGCCAGCAGCAGCGGCGGTCTCTCTGGAAACACCATATATTTT. The chain employs TRBV9 and TRBJ1-3; D uncertain. The CDR3 spans 15 residues. V gave up 4 bases and J gave up 0 bases, with 11 bases separating them. The germline V gene has CDR1 SGDLS and CDR2 YYNGEE.

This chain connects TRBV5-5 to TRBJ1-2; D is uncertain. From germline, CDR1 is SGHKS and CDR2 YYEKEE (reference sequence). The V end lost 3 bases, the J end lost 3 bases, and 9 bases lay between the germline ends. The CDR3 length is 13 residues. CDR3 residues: CASSSAVDYGYTF. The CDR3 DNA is TGTGCCAGCAGCTCCGCCGTAGACTATGGCTACACCTTC.